This TCR beta chain was recorded in a study of T cell responses to AZD1222 COVID-19 vaccine. Study results and limitations: The donor group comprised mostly white British people and more females; the analysis possibly underestimated clonal diversity.

Generated by immunoSEQ multiplex PCR, the TCRdb table keeps only in-frame clones and is missing some. The sample lists some 100,000 clones, under 95% seen once, with approximately 21% in the top ten. Worth noting for this clone: What it binds is not known.

The CDR3 is made up of 15 amino acids. CDR1 and CDR2 (germline): MNHEY, SVGEGT. Trimming at V came to 6 bases and at J to 2 bases, leaving 8 bases not matched to a gene. This chain joins TRBV6-2 or TRBV6-3 and TRBJ2-3, with 7 bases matching TRBD1. The clonotype comes from an adult in good health. This sample comprised peripheral blood, obtained on day 0 of AZD1222 vaccination. For the CDR3, the DNA is TGTGCCAGCAGCCTTAGGGACAGACCCACAGATACGCAGTATTTT. Translation gives CASSLRDRPTDTQYF.